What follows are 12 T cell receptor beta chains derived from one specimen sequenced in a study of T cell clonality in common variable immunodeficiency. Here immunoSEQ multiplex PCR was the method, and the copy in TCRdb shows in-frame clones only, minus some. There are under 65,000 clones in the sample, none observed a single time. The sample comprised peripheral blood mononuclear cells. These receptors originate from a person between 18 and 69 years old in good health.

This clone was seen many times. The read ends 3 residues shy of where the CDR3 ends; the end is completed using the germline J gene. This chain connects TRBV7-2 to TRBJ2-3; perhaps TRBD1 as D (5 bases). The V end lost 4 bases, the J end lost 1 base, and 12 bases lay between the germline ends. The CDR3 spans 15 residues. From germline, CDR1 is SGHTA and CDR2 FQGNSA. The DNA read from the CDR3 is TGTGCCAGCAGCTCAACAGGTCCCGGCACAGATACG. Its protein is CASSSTGPGTDT. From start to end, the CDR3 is CASSSTGPGTDTQYF.

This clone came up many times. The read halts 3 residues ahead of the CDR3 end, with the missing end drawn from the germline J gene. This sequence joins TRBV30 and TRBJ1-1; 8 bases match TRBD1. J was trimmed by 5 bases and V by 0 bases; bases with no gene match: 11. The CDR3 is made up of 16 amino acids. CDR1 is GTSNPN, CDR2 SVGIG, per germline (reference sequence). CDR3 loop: CAWSVLSGGAWTEAFF. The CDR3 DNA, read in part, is TGTGCCTGGAGTGTACTGTCAGGGGGCGCTTGGACTGAA.

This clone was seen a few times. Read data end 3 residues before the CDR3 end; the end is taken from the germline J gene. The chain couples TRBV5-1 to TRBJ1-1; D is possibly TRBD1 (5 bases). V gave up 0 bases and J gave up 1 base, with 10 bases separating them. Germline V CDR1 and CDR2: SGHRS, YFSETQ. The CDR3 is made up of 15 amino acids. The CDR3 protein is CASSLGQTTNTEAFF. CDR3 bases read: TGCGCCAGCAGCTTGGGACAGACCACGAACACTGAA.

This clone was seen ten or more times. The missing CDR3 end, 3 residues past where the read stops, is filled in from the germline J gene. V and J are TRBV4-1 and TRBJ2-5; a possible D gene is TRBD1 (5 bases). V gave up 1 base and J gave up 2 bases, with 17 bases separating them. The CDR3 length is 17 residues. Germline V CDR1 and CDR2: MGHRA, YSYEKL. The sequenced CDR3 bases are TGCGCCAGCAGCCAAGGGGGTATGACAGAAGGACAAGAGACC. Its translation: CASSQGGMTEGQET. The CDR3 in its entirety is CASSQGGMTEGQETQYF.

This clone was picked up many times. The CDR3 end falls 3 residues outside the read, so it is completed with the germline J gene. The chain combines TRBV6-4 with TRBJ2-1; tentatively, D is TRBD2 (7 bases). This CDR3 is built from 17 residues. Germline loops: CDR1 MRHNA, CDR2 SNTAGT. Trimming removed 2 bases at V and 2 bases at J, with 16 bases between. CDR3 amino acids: CASSDGRAGAPYNEQFF. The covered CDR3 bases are TGTGCCAGCAGTGACGGCCGGGCGGGGGCACCCTACAATGAG.

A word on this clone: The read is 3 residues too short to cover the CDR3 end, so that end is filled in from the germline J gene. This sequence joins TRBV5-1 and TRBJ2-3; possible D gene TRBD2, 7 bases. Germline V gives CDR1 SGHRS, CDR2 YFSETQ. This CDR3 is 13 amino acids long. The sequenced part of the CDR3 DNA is TGCGCCAGCAGCCGGGGGGCACAAGAGACG. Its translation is CASSRGAQET. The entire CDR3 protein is CASSRGAQETQYF.

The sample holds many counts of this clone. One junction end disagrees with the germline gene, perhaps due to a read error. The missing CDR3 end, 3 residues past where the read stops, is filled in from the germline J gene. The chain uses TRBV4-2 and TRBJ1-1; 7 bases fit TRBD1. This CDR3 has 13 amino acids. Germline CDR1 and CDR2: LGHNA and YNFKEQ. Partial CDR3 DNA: TGCGCCAGCAGCCAAGATAGGGGGCTGGAA. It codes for CASSQDRGLE. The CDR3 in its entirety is CASSQDRGLEAFF.

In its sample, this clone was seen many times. CDR3 DNA, as far as it was read: TGTGCCAGCAGCCCAGCACAGGGGCAGAATTCACCC. Translation gives CASSPAQGQNSP. The CDR3 in full is CASSPAQGQNSPLHF. The rearrangement links TRBV7-2 to TRBJ1-6, with TRBD1 matching over 7 bases. The read ends 3 residues before the CDR3 terminus; that terminus is restored from the germline J gene. The germline V gene encodes CDR1 SGHTA and CDR2 FQGNSA. This CDR3 spans 15 amino acids. The V gene end was trimmed by 5 bases and the J gene end by 7 bases; junction bases not matched to a gene: 8.

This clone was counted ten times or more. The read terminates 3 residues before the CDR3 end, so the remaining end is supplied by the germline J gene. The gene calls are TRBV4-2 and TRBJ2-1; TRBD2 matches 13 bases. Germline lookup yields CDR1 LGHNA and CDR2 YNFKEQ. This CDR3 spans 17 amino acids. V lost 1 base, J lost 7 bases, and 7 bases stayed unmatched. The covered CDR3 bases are TGTGCCAGCAGCCAAGTCGGACTAGCGGGAGCTATGAATGAG. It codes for CASSQVGLAGAMNE. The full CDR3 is CASSQVGLAGAMNEQFF.

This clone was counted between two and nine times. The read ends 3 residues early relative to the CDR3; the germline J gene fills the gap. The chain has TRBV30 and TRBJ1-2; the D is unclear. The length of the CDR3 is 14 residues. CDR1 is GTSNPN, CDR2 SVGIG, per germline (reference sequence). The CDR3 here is CAWSVLAGVNDYTF. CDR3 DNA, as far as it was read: TGTGCCTGGAGTGTACTAGCGGGAGTTAATGAC.

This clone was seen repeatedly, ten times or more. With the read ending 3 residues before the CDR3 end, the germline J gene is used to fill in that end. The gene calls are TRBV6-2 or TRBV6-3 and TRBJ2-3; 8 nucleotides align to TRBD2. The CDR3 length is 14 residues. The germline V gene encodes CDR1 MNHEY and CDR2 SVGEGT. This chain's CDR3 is CASRAGASQETQYF. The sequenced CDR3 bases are TGTGCCAGCAGAGCGGGGGCCTCCCAAGAGACG.

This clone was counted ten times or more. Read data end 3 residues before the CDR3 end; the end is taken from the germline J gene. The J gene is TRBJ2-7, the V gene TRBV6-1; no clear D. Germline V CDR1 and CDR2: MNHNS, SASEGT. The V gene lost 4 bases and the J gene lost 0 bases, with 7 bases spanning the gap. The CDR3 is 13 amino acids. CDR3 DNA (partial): TGTGCCAGCAGTGGACTTGGCTCCTACGAG. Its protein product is CASSGLGSYE. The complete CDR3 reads CASSGLGSYEQYF.